One T cell receptor (beta chain) is described in this entry. Antigen: not known. Deep sequencing aimed at 1 in 200,000 to 1 in 1 million T cells' resolution. Assay: immunoSEQ multiplex PCR; the TCRdb copy retains only in-frame clones and omits some. The table includes some 29,000 clones, around 63% detected once. The entry originates in a study of cytotoxic CD8 clonotypes in ibrutinib-treated CLL. Findings of the study overall: Clonality was higher at ibrutinib response and returned toward baseline at progression. Few clonotypes were public, and these shrank or held steady under treatment.

V was clipped by 10 bases and J by 4 bases; unmatched bases: 6. Looked up from germline, CDR1 is SNHLY and CDR2 is FYNNEI. The CDR3 has 14 residues. The V gene is TRBV2, the J gene TRBJ2-2, with 10 positions matching TRBD1. This material consisted of PBMCs, taken after 24 months of ibrutinib treatment. The receptor's source is a human donor with chronic lymphocytic leukemia. As DNA, the CDR3 is TGTGCCAACAGAGGGACAGGGGTCACCGGGGAGCTGTTTTTT. Translated: CANRGTGVTGELFF.